The subject of this entry is one TCR beta chain. Its antigen is still unknown. This sample is part of a study of cytomegalovirus exposure and HLA in healthy donors. With 6 bases removed from V and 0 bases from J, the gap between germline ends came to 9 bases. Germline loops: CDR1 SNHLY, CDR2 FYNNEI. This CDR3 comprises 14 residues. General observations from the study: The study reported that TCR beta sequences accurately predicted HLA-A and HLA-B alleles in most subjects.

The study ran its PCR with 60 Vbeta and 13 Jbeta primers. TCRdb keeps only in-frame clones here, not all; method: immunoSEQ multiplex PCR. This table holds 150,000 to 200,000 clones, approximately 75% found once. The sample taken for sequencing was PBMCs. The TCR was taken from a woman younger than 30 in good health and CMV-seronegative. The chain uses TRBV2 and TRBJ2-4; D remains ambiguous. CDR3 protein: CASSITLAKNIQYF. As DNA, the CDR3 is TGTGCCAGCAGCATCACATTAGCCAAAAACATTCAGTACTTC.